This TCR beta chain was identified during a study of OX40 agonist ivuxolimab in advanced cancers. Study information: Every 2 weeks, patients received ivuxolimab intravenously, dosed at 0.01 to 10 mg/kg. Of mixed ages from about 23 to 79 and averaging 60 years, the group was roughly 83% male. Study-level points and caveats: Normalized expansion of T-cell clones was also low for some nonresponders.

The method was immunoSEQ multiplex PCR; TCRdb's version includes in-frame clones alone and lacks a portion of them. The sample shows 35,000 to 40,000 clones, around 73% of them seen only once. As concerns this clone: Its antigen is still unknown.

The germline V and J ends were trimmed by 2 bases and 1 base, with 9 bases remaining between them. Germline loops: CDR1 LGHNA, CDR2 YSLEER. The length of the CDR3 is 15 residues. Prior autoimmune disease or systemic immunosuppression barred patients. The source material was CD4+ or CD8+ T cells sorted from blood, sampled in a trial of the OX40 agonist ivuxolimab. V gene TRBV4-3 combines with J gene TRBJ2-1; unclear D gene. The source of this sequence is an adult with an advanced solid tumor such as melanoma, head and neck, liver or kidney cancer. The CDR3 DNA is TGCGCCAGCAGCCAAACACATACTTCCTACAATGAGCAGTTCTTC. Its protein is CASSQTHTSYNEQFF.